The 10 T cell receptor beta chains reported below all come from one sample, sequenced in a study of blood T cell repertoires in COVID-19. The data were produced by immunoSEQ multiplex PCR, yet TCRdb's version contains in-frame clones alone and is incomplete. The table shows some 150,000 clones, with 84% occurring only once. Sample: peripheral blood. The receptors originated from a man between 65 and 85 years old with acute or convalescent COVID-19.

In its sample, this clone was seen many times. The chain is built from TRBV11-2 and TRBJ1-4; tentatively, D is TRBD1 (6 bases). The germline V gene has CDR1 SGHAT and CDR2 FQNNGV. This CDR3 contains 14 residues. The V end lost 7 bases, the J end lost 7 bases, and 16 bases lay between the germline ends. As DNA, the CDR3 is TGTGCCAGCACCCCGGGGGGGCGGATTGAAAAACTGTTTTTT. Its translation is CASTPGGRIEKLFF.

This chain connects TRBV4-1 to TRBJ2-1, with D possibly matching TRBD1 (6 bases). This CDR3 is built from 16 residues. V lost 4 bases, J lost 8 bases, and 21 bases lay in between. Looked up from germline, CDR1 is MGHRA and CDR2 is YSYEKL. The CDR3 DNA sequence: TGCGCCAGCAGCCGACCGTCTGTGGGGGCTGTCCATGAGCAGTTCTTC. As protein: CASSRPSVGAVHEQFF.

The chain joins TRBV25-1 to TRBJ2-7; 10 positions match TRBD2. The CDR3 consists of 17 residues. Germline V gene sequence: CDR1 MGHDK, CDR2 SYGVNS. J was trimmed by 5 bases and V by 9 bases; bases with no gene match: 19. CDR3 sequence: CASQRGELAGLSHEQYF. The CDR3 DNA sequence: TGTGCCAGTCAAAGGGGAGAACTAGCGGGGTTGTCCCACGAGCAGTACTTC.

This clone appeared a single time. V is TRBV7-2 and J is TRBJ2-1; no definite D call. Trimming left V 1 base short and J 7 bases short, with 8 bases between. CDR3 length: 13 residues. In germline, CDR1 is SGHTA, CDR2 FQGNSA. This CDR3 reads CASSLVARNEQFF. DNA of the CDR3: TGTGCCAGCAGCTTAGTCGCCAGAAATGAGCAGTTCTTC.

The chain uses TRBV11-2 and TRBJ2-2; D is unresolved. Germline-derived CDR1 and CDR2 are SGHAT and FQNNGV. Trimming left V 5 bases short and J 6 bases short, with 7 bases between. This CDR3 comprises 12 residues. The CDR3: CASSPYPGELFF. CDR3 DNA: TGTGCCAGCAGCCCGTATCCCGGGGAGCTGTTTTTT.

The chain uses TRBV6-1 and TRBJ1-4, with 8 bases lining up with TRBD1. Per the germline V gene, CDR1 is MNHNS and CDR2 is SASEGT. V lost 3 bases and J lost 8; bases outside the gene matches: 8. There are 15 residues in the CDR3. This CDR3 is CASSDRAGGVEKLFF. The CDR3 nucleotides are TGTGCCAGCAGTGACAGGGCAGGGGGCGTGGAAAAACTGTTTTTT.

The chain has TRBV2 and TRBJ1-6, with 8 positions matching TRBD1. The CDR3 spans 16 residues. V shed 6 bases, J shed 7 bases, and the junction held 11 bases outside the gene matches. CDR1 and CDR2 (germline): SNHLY, FYNNEI. CDR3 sequence reads: CASRGIGTGHNSPLHF. CDR3 DNA: TGTGCCAGCAGGGGGATTGGGACAGGCCACAATTCACCCCTCCACTTT. Using reference TRBV2 and TRBJ1-6 for the parts outside the CDR3, the full variable domain is EPEVTQTPSHQVTQMGQEVILRCVPISNHLYFYWYRQILGQKVEFLVSFYNNEISEKSEIFDDQFSVERPDGSNFTLKIRSTKLEDSAMYFCASRGIGTGHNSPLHFGNGTRLTVT.

The V and J genes are TRBV2 and TRBJ1-3; 9 bases align to TRBD1. CDR1 and CDR2 from the germline V gene are SNHLY and FYNNEI. The V gene end was trimmed by 4 bases and the J gene end by 0 bases; junction bases not matched to a gene: 7. The CDR3 covers 17 residues. The chain's CDR3 is CASSGVGQGSSGNTIYF. The CDR3 bases are TGTGCCAGCAGTGGTGTCGGACAGGGGAGCTCTGGAAACACCATATATTTT.

The J gene is TRBJ1-3, the V gene TRBV4-1; possible D gene TRBD1, 6 bases. Germline assignment: CDR1 MGHRA and CDR2 YSYEKL. CDR3 length: 15 residues. Trimming left V 0 bases short and J 2 bases short, with 8 bases between. The CDR3 coding sequence is TGCGCCAGCAGCCAAGAAGGGACACCTGGAAACACCATATATTTT. Translation: CASSQEGTPGNTIYF.

V is TRBV7-2 and J is TRBJ1-5, with 7 nucleotides matching TRBD1. The trim removed 5 bases at V and 4 bases at J, leaving 8 bases unmatched. The germline gives CDR1 SGHTA, CDR2 FQGNSA. CDR3 size: 15 residues. For the CDR3, the DNA is TGTGCCAGCAGCCAAGGGACAGATCGAAATCAGCCCCAGCATTTT. It codes for CASSQGTDRNQPQHF.